The 9 T cell receptor beta chains below come from one sample, sequenced in a study of blood T cell repertoires in COVID-19. Sequencing used immunoSEQ multiplex PCR; TCRdb keeps in-frame clones, though not all of them. The data hold 150,000 to 200,000 clones, with 80% to 90% observed a single time. The sample taken for sequencing was peripheral blood. The receptors derive from a man aged 50-60 years with active or convalescent COVID-19.

V and J are TRBV5-1 and TRBJ2-5, with D uncertain. Germline values: CDR1 SGHRS, CDR2 YFSETQ. This CDR3 contains 16 residues. V was pared by 5 bases and J by 0 bases, with 17 bases between. The CDR3 spells CASRPSVGQYQETQYF. In DNA form, the CDR3 reads TGCGCCAGCAGGCCCTCTGTGGGCCAGTACCAAGAGACCCAGTACTTC.

The chain uses TRBV2 and TRBJ2-2, with a possible D match to TRBD2 (6 bases). The V end was cut by 3 bases, the J end by 1 base, with 9 bases between. The germline gives CDR1 SNHLY, CDR2 FYNNEI. The CDR3 consists of 15 residues. CDR3 residues: CASSDGRGNTGELFF. The CDR3 bases are TGTGCCAGCAGTGACGGGCGGGGGAACACCGGGGAGCTGTTTTTT.

The chain joins TRBV5-5 to TRBJ1-4; D is perhaps TRBD1 (5 bases). The germline V and J ends were trimmed by 1 base and 3 bases, with 10 bases remaining between them. Germline V gene data show CDR1 as SGHKS and CDR2 as YYEKEE (reference sequence). The CDR3 has 15 amino acids. The CDR3 reads CASSLYRGANEKLFF. CDR3 nucleotides: TGTGCCAGCAGCTTGTATCGGGGGGCTAATGAAAAACTGTTTTTT. Full variable domain (remainder filled in from reference TRBV5-5 and TRBJ1-4): DAGVTQSPTHLIKTRGQQVTLRCSPISGHKSVSWYQQVLGQGPQFIFQYYEKEERGRGNFPDRFSARQFPNYSSELNVNALLLGDSALYLCASSLYRGANEKLFFGSGTQLSVL.

This chain connects TRBV14 to TRBJ1-2; no definite D call. V lost 0 bases, J lost 4 bases, and 12 bases lay in between. The CDR3 totals 15 residues. Germline CDR1 and CDR2: SGHDN and FVKESK. The CDR3 DNA follows: TGTGCCAGCAGCCAAGAAGTCGGGTTCCCCTATGGCTACACCTTC. It encodes CASSQEVGFPYGYTF.

This clone was found a few times. This rearrangement joins TRBV2 to TRBJ1-1; tentatively, D is TRBD1 (6 bases). The CDR3 consists of 14 residues. Deletions cut 7 bases from V and 1 base from J, with 13 bases between. Germline loops: CDR1 SNHLY, CDR2 FYNNEI. CDR3 DNA: TGTGCCAGCATCAGGGGCCGGGGGAACACTGAAGCTTTCTTT. Protein: CASIRGRGNTEAFF. Full variable domain (missing parts from reference TRBV2 and TRBJ1-1): EPEVTQTPSHQVTQMGQEVILRCVPISNHLYFYWYRQILGQKVEFLVSFYNNEISEKSEIFDDQFSVERPDGSNFTLKIRSTKLEDSAMYFCASIRGRGNTEAFFGQGTRLTVV.

The chain carries TRBV29-1 and TRBJ1-1; 8 bases are a match to TRBD1. The germline CDR1 and CDR2 sequences are SQVTM and ANQGSEA. V was pared by 5 bases and J by 5 bases, with 4 bases of the junction left unmatched. The CDR3 totals 12 residues. CDR3 in DNA: TGCAGCGTTCGGACAGGGCGGACTGAAGCTTTCTTT. It is translated as CSVRTGRTEAFF.

CDR3 in DNA: TGTGCCAGCAGCCAACAATTATCGGGACAGGGCGAAGACGAGCAGTACTTC. It yields the protein CASSQQLSGQGEDEQYF. V usage is TRBV3-1 (or the pseudogene TRBV3-2) and J usage is TRBJ2-7; 9 bases fit TRBD1. The V segment lost 2 bases and the J segment 5 bases; nucleotides outside the gene matches: 13. This CDR3 comprises 17 residues. CDR1 and CDR2 from the germline V gene are LGHDT and YNNKEL (reference sequence).

This chain connects TRBV9 to TRBJ1-6; 9 nucleotides align to TRBD1. Germline CDR1 is SGDLS and CDR2 is YYNGEE. This CDR3 comprises 15 residues. Trimming took 0 bases from V and 7 from J; bases not matched to a gene: 2. The chain's CDR3 is CASSVGGTGNSPLHF. CDR3 DNA: TGTGCCAGCAGCGTAGGGGGGACAGGGAATTCACCCCTCCACTTT.

The chain joins TRBV24-1 to TRBJ2-1; 14 nucleotides align to TRBD2. Germline V gives CDR1 KGHDR, CDR2 SFDVKD. The CDR3 contains 17 residues. The V and J ends lost 4 bases and 7 bases, in that order; junction bases with no gene match: 8. For the CDR3, the DNA is TGTGCCACCAGTGACCATGGGACTAGCGGGAGAAGGAATGAGCAGTTCTTC. This gives the protein CATSDHGTSGRRNEQFF.